This TCR beta chain is from a study of identical twins. General observations from the study: Twin pairs' shared out-of-frame alpha sequences were enriched in low generation probability.

CDR1 and CDR2 from the germline V gene are SGHRS and YFSETQ. Trimming took 3 bases from V and 0 from J; bases not matched to a gene: 16. This CDR3 region has 19 residues. This clonotype was seen more than once but under ten times. The target antigen is unknown. Each CDR3 protein is one row after TCRdb ran MiXCR on the 5' RACE reads. The table lists over 600,000 distinct CDR3 sequences, 21% of them singletons. This sample also appeared in a second study, on T cells expressing NK-cell markers. That work contributes: What restricted sorting to alpha-beta TCR T cells in several experiments was an anti-gamma-delta TCR antibody. There remained a lack of clarity about HCMV specificity of expanded NKG2C+ T cell clones.

The receptor was isolated from a woman aged 18-30 years in good health. Specimen: PBMCs. This chain connects TRBV5-1 to TRBJ2-5, with 8 bases fitting TRBD2. The CDR3: CASSWALLGGGTYQETQYF. CDR3 in DNA: TGCGCCAGCAGCTGGGCCCTTCTAGGCGGGGGGACTTACCAAGAGACCCAGTACTTC.